Here is one TCR beta chain with its context. The source of the sample is a study of cytomegalovirus exposure and HLA in healthy donors. This PCR relied on a set of 60 Vbeta primers and 13 Jbeta primers. Here immunoSEQ multiplex PCR was the method, and the copy in TCRdb shows in-frame clones only, minus some. The sample comprises under 200,000 clones, roughly 71% of which are singletons, and around 7% rests with the top ten. There are 14 residues in the CDR3. Germline V gives CDR1 SEHNR, CDR2 FQNEAQ (reference sequence). V gave up 5 bases and J gave up 5 bases, with 15 bases separating them. This sequence joins TRBV7-9 and TRBJ2-5; D is perhaps TRBD2 (6 bases). The specimen sequenced was PBMCs. The source is a male donor in good health and CMV-seropositive. DNA of the CDR3: TGTGCCAGCAGCGATGCGGGGCCAAGGGAGACCCAGTACTTC. Its protein is CASSDAGPRETQYF.